These 23 T cell receptor beta chains originate from one sample sequenced in a study of a mutant IDH1 vaccine in newly diagnosed glioma. These receptors' targets are unknown. The time point: week 23, last vaccination. Vaccination comprised doses that each held 300 ug of mutant IDH1 20-mer peptide, plus topical imiquimod. Produced via immunoSEQ multiplex PCR; TCRdb's table is partial and in-frame only. The repertoire holds 50,000 to 60,000 clones, with about 80% as singletons. The source material was PBMCs, sampled from a glioma patient whose treatment included an IDH1 peptide vaccine. These receptors were taken from a man in his forties or fifties with glioma.

This rearrangement joins TRBV7-9 to TRBJ1-4; the D gene is possibly TRBD1 (5 bases). CDR1 and CDR2 (germline): SEHNR, FQNEAQ (reference sequence). The CDR3 totals 13 residues. Trimming took off 5 bases at V and 7 bases at J, with 11 bases between the two ends. The CDR3 DNA reads TGTGCCAGCAGCCCGAGAAGGGGTGAAAAACTGTTTTTT. This codes for CASSPRRGEKLFF.

CDR3 sequence: CASSLAGGYQETQYF. Here the CDR3 DNA reads TGTGCCAGCAGCTTAGCGGGGGGCTACCAAGAGACCCAGTACTTC. The V gene is TRBV7-7, the J gene TRBJ2-5; D is possibly TRBD1 or TRBD2 (6 bases each). Trimming stripped 0 bases from V and 0 bases from J, with 8 bases between. Germline V gene data show CDR1 as SSHAT and CDR2 as FNYEAQ (reference sequence). The CDR3 contains 15 residues.

V gene TRBV12-5 combines with J gene TRBJ2-2; possible D gene TRBD1, 6 bases. CDR3 length: 14 amino acids. The V end lost 1 base, the J end lost 4 bases, and 7 bases lay between the germline ends. Germline CDR1 and CDR2: LGHNT and FRNRAP. The CDR3 DNA reads TGTGCTAGTGGTTTGGGGACAGTCACCGGGGAGCTGTTTTTT. It translates to CASGLGTVTGELFF. The full variable domain, its missing parts supplied by reference TRBV12-5 and TRBJ2-2, is DARVTQTPRHKVTEMGQEVTMRCQPILGHNTVFWYRQTMMQGLELLAYFRNRAPLDDSGMPKDRFSAEMPDATLATLKIQPSEPRDSAVYFCASGLGTVTGELFFGEGSRLTVL.

The sample holds a few counts of this clone. This chain links TRBV9 with TRBJ1-4, with D hard to call. Trimming pared 3 bases from V and 0 bases from J, leaving 6 bases between. The V gene's germline CDR1 is SGDLS and CDR2 YYNGEE. CDR3 length equals 14 residues. This chain's CDR3 is CASSATATNEKLFF. The CDR3 DNA is TGTGCCAGCAGCGCGACTGCAACTAATGAAAAACTGTTTTTT.

The rearrangement links TRBV5-8 to TRBJ1-1, with no clear D. Germline V gene sequence: CDR1 SGHTS, CDR2 YDEGEE. The V end was cut by 1 base, the J end by 5 bases, with 6 bases between. The CDR3 loop spans 12 amino acids. CDR3 sequence reads: CASSLRKTEAFF. The CDR3 DNA follows: TGTGCCAGCAGCTTGAGAAAGACTGAAGCTTTCTTT.

Remarks on this clone: Germline is not matched at one junction end, which may reflect a read error. This chain joins TRBV7-7 and TRBJ2-2; D possibly corresponds to TRBD1 (5 bases). The CDR3 consists of 14 residues. CDR1 is SSHAT and CDR2 is FNYEAQ in the germline V gene (reference sequence). The CDR3 DNA reads TGTGCTAGCAGCCTTGGGGCTAACACCGGGGAGCTGTTTTTT. This sequence encodes CASSLGANTGELFF.

The rearrangement joins TRBV15 to TRBJ2-5; the match to TRBD1 covers 8 bases. The V gene's germline CDR1 is LNHNV and CDR2 YYDKDF (reference sequence). Trimming removed 3 bases from V and 5 bases from J; junction bases left unmatched: 2. The CDR3 sequence is 13 residues long. The CDR3 reads CATSRDRDETQYF. The CDR3 DNA reads as TGTGCCACCAGCAGGGACAGGGACGAGACCCAGTACTTC.

This chain joins TRBV5-4 and TRBJ2-7, with 7 nucleotides matching TRBD1. Germline CDR1 is SGHNT and CDR2 is YYREEE (reference sequence). The V and J ends lost 4 bases and 4 bases, in that order; junction bases with no gene match: 17. This CDR3 is 17 amino acids long. The CDR3 loop reads CASSTGKDSGQSYEQYF. CDR3 sequence (DNA): TGTGCCAGCAGCACAGGAAAGGATTCGGGACAGAGTTACGAGCAGTACTTC. The whole variable domain, remainder taken from reference TRBV5-4 and TRBJ2-7, is ETGVTQSPTHLIKTRGQQVTLRCSSQSGHNTVSWYQQALGQGPQFIFQYYREEENGRGNFPPRFSGLQFPNYSSELNVNALELDDSALYLCASSTGKDSGQSYEQYFGPGTRLTVT.

This chain links TRBV18 with TRBJ2-5; TRBD1 aligns across 9 bases. The length of the CDR3 is 15 residues. Germline assignment: CDR1 KGHSH and CDR2 LQKENI. The V and J ends lost 2 bases and 8 bases, in that order; junction bases with no gene match: 9. CDR3 in amino acids: CASSPRTGDLGTQYF. The CDR3 nucleotides are TGTGCCAGCTCACCAAGGACAGGGGACCTGGGCACCCAGTACTTC.

The chain uses TRBV18 and TRBJ1-1; 7 nucleotides line up with TRBD1. V was clipped by 3 bases and J by 3 bases; unmatched bases: 7. The CDR3 runs to 15 residues. CDR1 is KGHSH and CDR2 is LQKENI in the germline V gene. CDR3 nucleotide sequence: TGTGCCAGCTCACCGACGACAGGGTTGGACACTGAAGCTTTCTTT. Its translation is CASSPTTGLDTEAFF.

This clone has only a few counts. The V and J genes are TRBV19 and TRBJ2-1, with 11 nucleotides matching TRBD2. J gave up 3 bases and V 0 bases, and 4 bases lay outside the gene matches. The CDR3 is 17 residues long. Germline V gene lookup returns CDR1 LNHDA and CDR2 SQIVND (reference sequence). CDR3 in DNA: TGTGCCAGTAGTATAGACAGCGGACTAGCGGGCTACAATGAGCAGTTCTTC. Encoded protein: CASSIDSGLAGYNEQFF.

V and J are TRBV14 and TRBJ1-5; tentative D call: TRBD1 (5 bases). Trimming cost V 0 bases and J 8 bases, with 8 bases left between them. CDR3 size: 13 residues. Germline loops: CDR1 SGHDN, CDR2 FVKESK. The CDR3 DNA sequence: TGTGCCAGCAGCCAAGACGGGGGAAAGCCCCAGCATTTT. Its protein product is CASSQDGGKPQHF.

The DNA of the CDR3 is TGTGCCAGCAGCGGGGGGACAGTCCAGCCCCAGCATTTT. It translates to CASSGGTVQPQHF. This chain connects TRBV27 to TRBJ1-5, with 7 bases lining up with TRBD1. V was clipped by 6 bases and J by 7 bases; unmatched bases: 6. This CDR3 is built from 13 residues. CDR1 is MNHEY and CDR2 is SMNVEV in the germline V gene (reference sequence).

The rearrangement joins TRBV15 to TRBJ1-1; D is uncertain. V was trimmed by 4 bases and J by 1 base, leaving 7 bases between them. Germline CDR1 and CDR2: LNHNV and YYDKDF (reference sequence). The CDR3 length is 13 residues. DNA of the CDR3: TGTGCCACCAGCATTCGTGAGAACACTGAAGCTTTCTTT. This codes for CATSIRENTEAFF.

This rearrangement joins TRBV29-1 to TRBJ1-2; D remains ambiguous. From germline, CDR1 is SQVTM and CDR2 ANQGSEA. V dropped 7 bases and J dropped 4 bases, with 13 bases sitting between them. This CDR3 comprises 12 residues. CDR3 loop: CSALGRGYGYTF. The CDR3 nucleotides are TGCAGCGCCCTCGGGAGAGGCTATGGCTACACCTTC.

This clone was seen just once. This chain connects TRBV5-1 to TRBJ2-1; D may be TRBD2 (6 bases). Germline values: CDR1 SGHRS, CDR2 YFSETQ. With 1 base removed from V and 5 bases from J, the gap between germline ends came to 16 bases. The CDR3 is 16 residues long. CDR3 sequence: CASSLTFTSRNNEQFF. The CDR3, as DNA: TGCGCCAGCAGCTTGACTTTTACTAGCCGAAACAATGAGCAGTTCTTC.

This chain links TRBV7-6 with TRBJ2-3; D not resolved. V lost 1 base, J lost 2 bases, and 13 bases lay in between. Germline-derived CDR1 and CDR2 are SGHVS and FNYEAQ. The CDR3 spans 16 residues. CDR3 region: CASSLESGRTTDTQYF. The CDR3 DNA reads as TGTGCCAGCAGCTTAGAGTCGGGCCGCACCACAGATACGCAGTATTTT.

This clone was found a few times. The rearrangement joins TRBV29-1 to TRBJ2-7, with TRBD1 matching over 12 bases. This CDR3 is 12 amino acids long. V shed 7 bases, J shed 6 bases, and the junction held 4 bases outside the gene matches. CDR1 and CDR2 (germline): SQVTM, ANQGSEA. In DNA form, the CDR3 reads TGCAGCGCCGGGACAGGGGGCGGCGAGCAGTACTTC. This encodes CSAGTGGGEQYF.

This clone was seen a handful of times. The chain carries TRBV6-6 and TRBJ1-2; D call uncertain. This CDR3 contains 14 residues. Trimming left V 5 bases short and J 4 bases short, with 14 bases between. Germline loops: CDR1 MNHNY, CDR2 SVGAGI (reference sequence). The CDR3, as DNA: TGTGCCAGCAGTAGCGTGACTGACCTCTATGGCTACACCTTC. Amino acid sequence: CASSSVTDLYGYTF.

The rearrangement links TRBV30 to TRBJ1-3; D unresolved. Germline CDR1 GTSNPN, CDR2 SVGIG (reference sequence). V dropped 5 bases and J dropped 2 bases, with 10 bases sitting between them. The CDR3 extends over 13 amino acids. The CDR3 nucleotides are TGTGCCTGGGCGGCGTTCGCTGGAAACACCATATATTTT. Translated: CAWAAFAGNTIYF.

This chain connects TRBV5-4 to TRBJ1-2, with 7 bases that match TRBD1. CDR3 length equals 14 residues. Germline loops: CDR1 SGHNT, CDR2 YYREEE (reference sequence). V lost 4 bases and J lost 3; bases outside the gene matches: 6. The CDR3 region is CASSPLQGYYGYTF. DNA for the CDR3: TGTGCCAGCAGCCCACTACAGGGGTACTATGGCTACACCTTC.

The rearrangement uses TRBV6-1 and TRBJ1-5; D may be TRBD1 (5 bases). V shed 3 bases and J shed 7 bases, with 13 bases lying between them. The germline gives CDR1 MNHNS, CDR2 SASEGT. The CDR3 extends over 14 amino acids. CDR3 coding DNA: TGTGCCAGCAGTGACGTTGGGGCTCGGCAGCCCCAGCATTTT. Translation gives CASSDVGARQPQHF.

CDR3: CASLGQGARSPLHF. As DNA, the CDR3 is TGTGCCAGCCTGGGACAGGGGGCCCGGTCACCCCTCCACTTT. The V gene is TRBV19, the J gene TRBJ1-6; 12 bases match TRBD1. V was clipped by 9 bases and J by 10 bases; unmatched bases: 7. This CDR3 region has 14 residues. Germline values: CDR1 LNHDA, CDR2 SQIVND (reference sequence).